This note documents a single T cell receptor beta chain sequence. TCRdb's copy holds only in-frame clones and misses some; the assay was immunoSEQ multiplex PCR. This sample's clone table lists 69 clones. These data come from a study of tumor T cells in aggressive B-cell lymphoma. Trimming took 5 bases from V and 2 from J; bases not matched to a gene: 12. CDR1 is LGHNA, CDR2 YNFKEQ, per germline. This CDR3 has 16 residues. V gene TRBV4-2 combines with J gene TRBJ2-7; the match to TRBD1 covers 7 bases. The source of this sequence is an adult with diffuse large B cell lymphoma. Sequenced input: tumor tissue. The CDR3 loop is CASSSLFRDSTYEQYF. The CDR3 bases are TGTGCCAGCAGCTCCCTCTTCCGGGACAGCACCTACGAGCAGTACTTC.